This T cell receptor (beta chain) is drawn from a study of T cell responses to AZD1222 COVID-19 vaccine. Overall study results and limits: Baseline serostatus was positive in only 5 to 7 AZD1222 recipients.

Generated by immunoSEQ multiplex PCR, the TCRdb table keeps only in-frame clones and is missing some. The data hold 140,000 to 150,000 clones, with roughly 90% observed a single time. This clone was counted a single time. The antigen remains unidentified. V trimming: 4 bases; J trimming: 6 bases; junction bases outside the gene matches: 5. The CDR3 is made up of 14 amino acids. Germline V gives CDR1 SNHLY, CDR2 FYNNEI. This sequence originates from an adult who received the AZD1222 COVID-19 vaccine. The V gene is TRBV2, the J gene TRBJ1-2, with TRBD1 matching 10 bases. The sample was peripheral blood, taken 28 days after the second AZD1222 dose. DNA of the CDR3: TGTGCCAGCAGTGCGCGACAGGGGGCCCATGGCTACACCTTC. Amino acid sequence: CASSARQGAHGYTF.